This T cell receptor (beta chain) was identified in a study of glioma-infiltrating T cells after dendritic cell vaccination. Turning to the study itself: Three intradermal dendritic cell vaccine injections were given every two weeks. Overall study results and limits: Only a small number of patients had complete blood and tumor samples.

Data came from immunoSEQ multiplex PCR; TCRdb stores just in-frame clones and leaves some out. The table shows tens of thousands of clones, with around 86% occurring only once. V dropped 6 bases and J dropped 8; count of bases not matched to a gene: 9. The CDR3 is made up of 14 amino acids. From germline, CDR1 is MNHEY and CDR2 SVGAGI. This clone was counted between two and nine times. Its antigen is unknown. This chain connects TRBV6-5 to TRBJ1-1, with 10 bases identical to TRBD1. This sequence was found in a human donor with glioblastoma. Material: blood, obtained before dendritic cell vaccination. Here the CDR3 DNA reads TGTGCCAGCAGCCTACTCGGGACAGGGGCGGAAGCTTTCTTT. Residues: CASSLLGTGAEAFF.